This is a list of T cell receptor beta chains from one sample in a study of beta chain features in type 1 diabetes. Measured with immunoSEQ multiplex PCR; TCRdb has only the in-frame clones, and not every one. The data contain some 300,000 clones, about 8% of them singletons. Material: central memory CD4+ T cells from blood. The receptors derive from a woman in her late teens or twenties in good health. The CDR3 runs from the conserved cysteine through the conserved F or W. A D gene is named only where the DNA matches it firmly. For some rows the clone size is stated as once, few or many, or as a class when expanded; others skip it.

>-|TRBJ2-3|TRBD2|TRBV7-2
TGTGCCAGCAGCTTGTCTAGCGGGGGGGCTAATACGCAGTATTTT
CASSLSSGGANTQYF
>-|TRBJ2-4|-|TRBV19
TGTGCCAGTACCAACGAGAGGAAAAACATTCAGTACTTC
CASTNERKNIQYF
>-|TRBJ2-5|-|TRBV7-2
TGTGCCAGCAGCTTATACCAAGAGACCCAGTACTTC
CASSLYQETQYF
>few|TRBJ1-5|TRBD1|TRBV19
TGTGCCAGTAGTATCGGGACAGGGGACAATCAGCCCCAGCATTTT
CASSIGTGDNQPQHF
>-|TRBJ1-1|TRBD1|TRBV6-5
TGTGCCAGCAGTTACGGGACAGCGGGGAACACTGAAGCTTTCTTT
CASSYGTAGNTEAFF
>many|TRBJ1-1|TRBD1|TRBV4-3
TGCGCCAGCAGCCCCCACAGGGGAATGAACACTGAAGCTTTCTTT
CASSPHRGMNTEAFF
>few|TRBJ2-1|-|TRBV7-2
TGTGCCAGCAGCTTCTCAATGGACGGGCGACGCTCCAATGAGCAGTTCTTC
CASSFSMDGRRSNEQFF
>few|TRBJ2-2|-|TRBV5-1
TGCGCCAGCAGCTTGAGGACGGGATGGAACACCGGGGAGCTGTTTTTT
CASSLRTGWNTGELFF
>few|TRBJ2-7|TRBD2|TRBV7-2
TGTGCCAGCAGCATCGCAGCGGGATCCTCCTACGAGCAGTACTTC
CASSIAAGSSYEQYF
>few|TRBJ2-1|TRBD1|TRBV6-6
TGTGCCAGCAGTTCCCGACAGGGGCCCTACAATGAGCAGTTCTTC
CASSSRQGPYNEQFF
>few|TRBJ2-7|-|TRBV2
TGTGCCAGCAGGTCAGGCTCCCTTTACGAGCAGTACTTC
CASRSGSLYEQYF
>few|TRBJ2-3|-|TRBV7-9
TGTGCCAGCAGCCCAGCGCTTGAGGGAGATACGCAGTATTTT
CASSPALEGDTQYF
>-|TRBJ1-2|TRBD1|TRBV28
TGTGCCAGCAGTCAACAGGGGAGGGGATTCTTC
CASSQQGRGFF
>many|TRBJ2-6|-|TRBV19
TGTGCCAGTAGTCCGTATGGCTCTGGGGCCAACGTCCTGACTTTC
CASSPYGSGANVLTF
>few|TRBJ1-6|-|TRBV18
TGTGCCAGCTCACCAATTGAAAATTCACCCCTCCACTTT
CASSPIENSPLHF
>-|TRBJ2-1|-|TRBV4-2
TGTGCCAGCAGCCAAGGCGTGGGGGGGGCGAGTGAGCAGTTCTTC
CASSQGVGGASEQFF
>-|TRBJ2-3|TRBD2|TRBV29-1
TGCAGCGTTGGAAGGACTAGCGGGAGAACCACAGATACGCAGTATTTT
CSVGRTSGRTTDTQYF
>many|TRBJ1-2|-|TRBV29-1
TGCAGCGCAGGAATCGGGCTGGATTCCTATGGCTACACCTTC
CSAGIGLDSYGYTF
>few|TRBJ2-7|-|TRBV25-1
TGTGCCAGCAGTCCTTACGGCGGGGAGCAGTACTTC
CASSPYGGEQYF